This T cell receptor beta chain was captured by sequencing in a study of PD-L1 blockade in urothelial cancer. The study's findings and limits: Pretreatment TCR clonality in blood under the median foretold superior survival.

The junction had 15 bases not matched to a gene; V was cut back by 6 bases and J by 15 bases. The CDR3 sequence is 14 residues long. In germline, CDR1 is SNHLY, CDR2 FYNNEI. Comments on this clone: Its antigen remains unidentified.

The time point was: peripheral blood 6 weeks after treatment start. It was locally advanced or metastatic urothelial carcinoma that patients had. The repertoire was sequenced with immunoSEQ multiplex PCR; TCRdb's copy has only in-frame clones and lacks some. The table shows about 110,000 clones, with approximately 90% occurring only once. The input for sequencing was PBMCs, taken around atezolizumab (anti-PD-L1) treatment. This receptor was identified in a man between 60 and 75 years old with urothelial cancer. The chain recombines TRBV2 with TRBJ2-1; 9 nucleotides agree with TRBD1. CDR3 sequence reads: CASRTSTEGQGPFF. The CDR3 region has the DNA TGTGCCAGCAGAACCTCAACCGAAGGACAGGGGCCGTTCTTC. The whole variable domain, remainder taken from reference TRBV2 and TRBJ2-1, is EPEVTQTPSHQVTQMGQEVILRCVPISNHLYFYWYRQILGQKVEFLVSFYNNEISEKSEIFDDQFSVERPDGSNFTLKIRSTKLEDSAMYFCASRTSTEGQGPFFGPGTRLTVL.